This TCR beta chain was identified in a study of T cell repertoires in cytomegalovirus infection. Study in general: Both recently identified HLA-C-restricted and well-studied HLA-B-restricted CMV epitopes were used in the study. Matching HLA type, along with CMV infection, was indicated by public TCR beta signatures.

TCRdb analysed the reads with MiXCR anew, one entry per CDR3 protein. Of hundreds of thousands of distinct CDR3 sequences detected, about 30% appear once; the ten largest clones hold under 15%. In its sample, this clonotype was seen many times. The antigen remains undetermined. Overall study findings and caveats: Within the response measured ex vivo, HLA-C-restricted CMV-specific TCR beta clonotypes were dominant. Identification of carriers of CMV plus the relevant HLA was achieved through cumulative public TCR beta family frequency.

Germline V lookup: CDR1 SGHTA, CDR2 FQGNSA. The CDR3 extends over 16 amino acids. V dropped 4 bases and J dropped 1 base, with 16 bases sitting between them. Source: cultured CD8+ T cells from PBMCs, taken from culture after CMV antigen stimulation. This receptor was taken from a human donor in good health (CMV status not recorded). Some clones in this sample may be carry-over from other donors' samples. The chain combines TRBV7-2 with TRBJ1-1, with a tentative D call TRBD1 (6 bases). For the CDR3, the DNA is TGTGCCAGCAGCTGGGCACCCGGACAGAGGAACACTGAAGCTTTCTTT. It yields the protein CASSWAPGQRNTEAFF.